A single sample gave rise to the 30 T cell receptor beta chains below, sequenced in a study of blood T cell repertoires in COVID-19. Clones were read by immunoSEQ multiplex PCR, and TCRdb kept only the in-frame ones, dropping some. The profile shows more than 300,000 clones, around 83% of them singletons. Sequencing was carried out using peripheral blood. The receptors derive from a woman between 50 and 59 years old with acute or convalescent COVID-19.

The chain has TRBV27 and TRBJ2-5, with 11 bases lining up with TRBD2. The CDR3 spans 15 residues. The germline V gene encodes CDR1 MNHEY and CDR2 SMNVEV (reference sequence). J gave up 4 bases and V 5 bases, and 6 bases lay outside the gene matches. CDR3 amino acids: CASSASGRRIETQYF. The CDR3 coding sequence is TGTGCCAGCAGTGCTAGCGGGAGGCGGATAGAGACCCAGTACTTC.

This clone was detected only a few times. The gene calls are TRBV2 and TRBJ2-2; 7 bases agree with TRBD1. The CDR3 runs 15 residues. V lost 11 bases to trimming and J lost 3 bases; unmatched junction nucleotides: 12. Germline V CDR1 and CDR2: SNHLY, FYNNEI. CDR3 protein: CAGTGTVLYTGELFF. The CDR3 DNA reads as TGTGCCGGAACGGGGACAGTGCTTTACACCGGGGAGCTGTTTTTT.

The chain links TRBV27 to TRBJ1-2; D is possibly TRBD1 (5 bases). Trimming shortened V by 2 bases and J by 2 bases, and 12 bases separated the two germline ends. CDR3 length: 15 residues. Looked up from germline, CDR1 is MNHEY and CDR2 is SMNVEV (reference sequence). In DNA, the CDR3 is TGTGCCAGCAGTTTACGAGAGGGGAGGAACTATGGCTACACCTTC. The encoded protein is CASSLREGRNYGYTF.

The V and J genes are TRBV5-1 and TRBJ2-2, with 10 bases that match TRBD1. This CDR3 has 14 amino acids. Trimming took 3 bases from V and 7 from J; bases not matched to a gene: 3. CDR1 is SGHRS and CDR2 is YFSETQ in the germline V gene. CDR3 in DNA: TGCGCCAGCAGCTACGACAGGGGGCACGGGGAGCTGTTTTTT. Translated, it gives CASSYDRGHGELFF. The whole variable domain, filled in from reference TRBV5-1 and TRBJ2-2, reads KAGVTQTPRYLIKTRGQQVTLSCSPISGHRSVSWYQQTPGQGLQFLFEYFSETQRNKGNFPGRFSGRQFSNSRSEMNVSTLELGDSALYLCASSYDRGHGELFFGEGSRLTVL.

The V call is TRBV15, the J call TRBJ1-6; D gene ambiguous. The CDR3 consists of 14 residues. V was cut by 0 bases and J by 8 bases, with 8 bases left in between. CDR1 is LNHNV and CDR2 is YYDKDF in the germline V gene (reference sequence). CDR3: CATSRDIRDSPLHF. The DNA for the CDR3 is TGTGCCACCAGCAGAGATATTCGGGATTCACCCCTCCACTTT.

This chain connects TRBV27 to TRBJ2-7; 7 bases map to TRBD2. The CDR3 extends over 14 amino acids. Germline V CDR1 and CDR2: MNHEY, SMNVEV (reference sequence). V was clipped by 2 bases and J by 3 bases; unmatched bases: 4. CDR3: CASSLMRESYEQYF. In DNA, the CDR3 is TGTGCCAGCAGTTTAATGCGGGAGAGCTACGAGCAGTACTTC.

The rearrangement links TRBV28 to TRBJ2-7; 13 bases align to TRBD2. CDR1 is MDHEN and CDR2 is SYDVKM in the germline V gene. CDR3 length: 15 residues. V lost 5 bases, J lost 4 bases, and 5 bases stayed unmatched. CDR3 residues: CASSPTSGGQYEQYV. The CDR3 bases are TGTGCCAGCAGTCCGACTAGCGGGGGGCAGTACGAGCAGTACGTC.

The chain joins TRBV30 to TRBJ1-5; the D gene is possibly TRBD1 (5 bases). The CDR3 has 14 amino acids. V lost 2 bases and J 3 bases, leaving 11 bases between the germline ends. Per germline, CDR1 GTSNPN and CDR2 SVGIG (reference sequence). The CDR3 here is CAWSPGVNNQPQHF. DNA of the CDR3: TGTGCCTGGAGTCCGGGGGTCAACAATCAGCCCCAGCATTTT.

This chain connects TRBV30 to TRBJ1-2, with a weak D call TRBD1 (5 bases). The germline V gene encodes CDR1 GTSNPN and CDR2 SVGIG (reference sequence). The CDR3 totals 12 residues. V was cut by 2 bases and J by 5 bases, with 9 bases left in between. As DNA, the CDR3 is TGTGCCTGGAGTACCGGGGGGTATGGCTACACCTTC. As protein: CAWSTGGYGYTF.

The chain recombines TRBV7-2 with TRBJ2-7, with 7 bases identical to TRBD2. V was clipped by 0 bases and J by 2 bases; unmatched bases: 4. This CDR3 contains 15 residues. In germline, CDR1 is SGHTA, CDR2 FQGNSA. The CDR3 loop is CASSLAGGRAYEQYF. Written as DNA, the CDR3 is TGTGCCAGCAGCTTAGCGGGGGGGAGGGCCTACGAGCAGTACTTC.

V usage is TRBV18 and J usage is TRBJ1-1; 8 bases match TRBD1. V shed 3 bases and J 2 bases; nucleotides not matched to a gene: 8. In germline, CDR1 is KGHSH, CDR2 LQKENI. The CDR3 length is 16 residues. CDR3 DNA: TGTGCCAGCTCACCCCCGGGACAGGCAATTAACACTGAAGCTTTCTTT. Translating it yields CASSPPGQAINTEAFF.

The chain employs TRBV25-1 and TRBJ1-1; 9 bases map to TRBD1. The V segment lost 7 bases and the J segment 4 bases; nucleotides outside the gene matches: 4. The germline V gene encodes CDR1 MGHDK and CDR2 SYGVNS. The CDR3 is 13 amino acids. CDR3 sequence reads: CASTETGGTEAFF. DNA for the CDR3: TGTGCCAGCACCGAGACAGGGGGCACTGAAGCTTTCTTT.

This chain joins TRBV6-5 and TRBJ1-2, with 7 bases lining up with TRBD1. This CDR3 is 14 amino acids long. V shed 6 bases and J 3 bases; nucleotides not matched to a gene: 7. CDR1 is MNHEY, CDR2 SVGAGI, per germline. This chain's CDR3 is CASRLGQRDYGYTF. As DNA, the CDR3 is TGTGCCAGCAGGCTGGGACAGCGAGACTATGGCTACACCTTC.

Concerning this clone itself: Other DNA sequences in this sample translate to the same CDR3. CDR3 protein: CASSQGRGYGYTF. DNA of the CDR3: TGTGCCAGCAGCCAAGGGAGAGGGTATGGCTACACCTTC. The chain joins TRBV14 to TRBJ1-2; D remains ambiguous. The CDR3 totals 13 residues. The V gene's germline CDR1 is SGHDN and CDR2 FVKESK. Trimming took 1 base from V and 5 from J, leaving 8 bases between them.

V gene TRBV24-1 combines with J gene TRBJ2-5; TRBD2 is a possible D gene (6 bases). The germline V and J ends were trimmed by 4 bases and 0 bases, with 11 bases remaining between them. The CDR3 is 15 amino acids. CDR1 KGHDR and CDR2 SFDVKD come from the germline V gene. DNA for the CDR3: TGTGCCACCAGTGACCCCTCTAGCGACCAAGAGACCCAGTACTTC. It encodes CATSDPSSDQETQYF.

The chain joins TRBV7-9 to TRBJ2-2; 10 positions match TRBD1. This CDR3 comprises 16 residues. With 4 bases clipped from V and 1 base from J, the junction kept 3 bases outside the gene matches. Germline V gene lookup returns CDR1 SEHNR and CDR2 FQNEAQ (reference sequence). The CDR3 DNA reads as TGTGCCAGCAGCTCAGGACAGGGGGGGAACACCGGGGAGCTGTTTTTT. It translates to CASSSGQGGNTGELFF.

On this clone: Other nucleotide sequences from this sample produce the same CDR3. The J gene is TRBJ1-2, the V gene TRBV7-2; D is unresolved. The CDR3 has 13 amino acids. Trimming took off 1 base at V and 2 bases at J, with 5 bases between the two ends. Germline CDR1 and CDR2: SGHTA and FQGNSA. Written as DNA, the CDR3 is TGTGCCAGCAGCTTAGACACCAACTATGGCTACACCTTC. Protein: CASSLDTNYGYTF.

The chain couples TRBV10-2 to TRBJ2-7; D not certain. The germline V gene encodes CDR1 WSHSY and CDR2 SAAADI. V lost 7 bases and J lost 0, with 16 bases in between. The CDR3 is 15 residues long. The CDR3 DNA reads TGCGCCAGCACGGGTAGCCCGATTTTCTCCTACGAGCAGTACTTC. Amino acids: CASTGSPIFSYEQYF.

The CDR3 protein is CASSIETGRETQYF. As DNA, the CDR3 is TGCGCCAGCAGCATTGAGACAGGGCGAGAGACCCAGTACTTC. The chain employs TRBV5-1 and TRBJ2-5; 7 positions match TRBD1. Unmatched junction bases numbered 7, after V lost 4 bases and J lost 4 bases. CDR3 size: 14 residues. The V gene's germline CDR1 is SGHRS and CDR2 YFSETQ.

The rearrangement links TRBV6-5 to TRBJ2-1; the D gene is possibly TRBD2 (5 bases). Germline V gene lookup returns CDR1 MNHEY and CDR2 SVGAGI. V was shortened by 2 bases and J by 0 bases, with 8 bases between the two germline ends. The CDR3 is 15 amino acids. The CDR3 protein is CASSYRGSSYNEQFF. The CDR3 DNA follows: TGTGCCAGCAGTTACAGAGGGAGCTCCTACAATGAGCAGTTCTTC.

The genes are TRBV6-5 and TRBJ1-2, with D hard to call. Trimming removed 0 bases from V and 8 bases from J, with 13 bases in between. Germline CDR1 is MNHEY and CDR2 is SVGAGI. The CDR3 runs 14 residues. The CDR3 nucleotides are TGTGCCAGCAGTTACTCGGTCCCGCGAGCGGGCTACACCTTC. Its translation is CASSYSVPRAGYTF.

The rearrangement uses TRBV2 and TRBJ1-1; D perhaps matches TRBD1 (6 bases). The germline V gene has CDR1 SNHLY and CDR2 FYNNEI. The CDR3 loop spans 16 amino acids. The V end lost 6 bases, the J end lost 0 bases, and 17 bases lay between the germline ends. CDR3 sequence reads: CASRGGQNHMNTEAFF. In DNA form, the CDR3 reads TGTGCCAGCAGAGGGGGACAAAACCATATGAACACTGAAGCTTTCTTT.

The J gene is TRBJ1-2, the V gene TRBV6-5; no definite D call. The CDR3 sequence is 15 residues long. Trimming cost V 2 bases and J 4 bases, with 14 bases left between them. Germline V gene data show CDR1 as MNHEY and CDR2 as SVGAGI. The CDR3 reads CASSYDGQQSYGYTF. CDR3 DNA sequence: TGTGCCAGCAGTTACGATGGCCAACAGAGCTATGGCTACACCTTC.

This chain joins TRBV7-2 and TRBJ2-1, with TRBD2 identical over 10 bases. Germline lookup yields CDR1 SGHTA and CDR2 FQGNSA. This CDR3 is built from 16 residues. The ends lost 2 bases at V and 4 bases at J; junction bases unmatched: 5. The CDR3 nucleotides read TGTGCCAGCAGCTTAATCGGGACTAGCGAGTACAATGAGCAGTTCTTC. This encodes CASSLIGTSEYNEQFF. The whole variable domain, remainder taken from reference TRBV7-2 and TRBJ2-1, is GAGVSQSPSNKVTEKGKDVELRCDPISGHTALYWYRQSLGQGLEFLIYFQGNSAPDKSGLPSDRFSAERTGGSVSTLTIQRTQQEDSAVYLCASSLIGTSEYNEQFFGPGTRLTVL.

The genes are TRBV19 and TRBJ1-4; TRBD1 matches 9 bases. This CDR3 has 14 residues. The V gene end was trimmed by 8 bases and the J gene end by 8 bases; junction bases not matched to a gene: 9. Per germline, CDR1 LNHDA and CDR2 SQIVND (reference sequence). The CDR3 region has the DNA TGTGCCAGTGCCCTTCGGGACAGGGAAGAAAAACTGTTTTTT. Its protein is CASALRDREEKLFF. The full variable domain, in which reference TRBV19 and TRBJ1-4 provide the parts outside the CDR3, is DGGITQSPKYLFRKEGQNVTLSCEQNLNHDAMYWYRQDPGQGLRLIYYSQIVNDFQKGDIAEGYSVSREKKESFPLTVTSAQKNPTAFYLCASALRDREEKLFFGSGTQLSVL.

This clone was seen a handful of times. The genes are TRBV6-5 and TRBJ1-6, with 9 bases that match TRBD1. Germline V gene data show CDR1 as MNHEY and CDR2 as SVGAGI. This CDR3 contains 14 residues. V was pared by 6 bases and J by 10 bases, with 7 bases of the junction left unmatched. The CDR3 DNA sequence: TGTGCCAGCAGGGGACAGGGTAGAGGGTCACCCCTCCACTTT. It codes for CASRGQGRGSPLHF.

The chain combines TRBV30 with TRBJ1-5; 8 positions match TRBD1. CDR3 length: 12 amino acids. The V segment lost 4 bases and the J segment 4 bases; nucleotides outside the gene matches: 0. Germline CDR1 GTSNPN, CDR2 SVGIG (reference sequence). DNA for the CDR3: TGTGCCTGGAACAGGGGGAATCAGCCCCAGCATTTT. It encodes CAWNRGNQPQHF.

The gene calls are TRBV19 and TRBJ1-1; perhaps TRBD1 as D (5 bases). V was shortened by 4 bases and J by 5 bases, with 14 bases between the two germline ends. Looked up from germline, CDR1 is LNHDA and CDR2 is SQIVND (reference sequence). CDR3 length: 14 amino acids. The CDR3: CASSKTSTETEAFF. As DNA, the CDR3 is TGTGCCAGTAGTAAAACCTCGACAGAGACTGAAGCTTTCTTT.

Comment on this clone: The germline gene is not matched at one end of the junction; a read error may be the cause. This chain uses TRBV2 with TRBJ2-5, with 9 bases identical to TRBD1. Germline assignment: CDR1 SNHLY and CDR2 FYNNEI. The CDR3 spans 15 residues. The CDR3 sequence: CASSEGTGQGEPQYF. The DNA for the CDR3 is TGTGCCAGCAGTGAGGGGACAGGGCAAGGAGAGCCCCAGTACTTC.

This chain connects TRBV9 to TRBJ1-3; perhaps TRBD1 as D (6 bases). The CDR3 is 18 amino acids. The V gene lost 0 bases and the J gene lost 4 bases, with 20 bases spanning the gap. Germline V gene sequence: CDR1 SGDLS, CDR2 YYNGEE. The CDR3 loop reads CASSVAPDSSSGGNTIYF. The CDR3 nucleotides read TGTGCCAGCAGCGTAGCACCGGACAGCTCGTCGGGAGGAAACACCATATATTTT. Combining the CDR3 with reference TRBV9 and TRBJ1-3 gives the whole variable domain DSGVTQTPKHLITATGQRVTLRCSPRSGDLSVYWYQQSLDQGLQFLIQYYNGEERAKGNILERFSAQQFPDLHSELNLSSLELGDSALYFCASSVAPDSSSGGNTIYFGEGSWLTVV.